This T cell receptor beta chain is from a study of blood T cell repertoires in COVID-19. Across the study: COVID-19 samples, acute and convalescent, were from the United States, Italy and Spain. PBMCs, B-cell-depleted T cells, or T cells provided the cDNA or gDNA that made up the material.

The CDR3 contains 16 residues. The germline V and J ends were trimmed by 0 bases and 7 bases, with 16 bases remaining between them. Germline-derived CDR1 and CDR2 are SGHDT and YYEEEE. The authors' processing: Cell counts per sample came from amplifying reference gene primers. Clones were read by immunoSEQ multiplex PCR, and TCRdb kept only the in-frame ones, dropping some. Clone size and the V and J calls come from that table; the DNA yielded D and trimming. Of around 41,000 clones in the sample, about four fifths are singletons; the top ten hold just under 45%. The receptor comes from a woman aged 80 or older with active or convalescent COVID-19. The sample taken for sequencing was peripheral blood. This rearrangement joins TRBV5-6 to TRBJ1-4; D is perhaps TRBD1 (6 bases). The CDR3 DNA sequence: TGTGCCAGCAGCTTGGGGTCCGGGACAAGCGGTGAAAAACTGTTTTTT. Translated: CASSLGSGTSGEKLFF.